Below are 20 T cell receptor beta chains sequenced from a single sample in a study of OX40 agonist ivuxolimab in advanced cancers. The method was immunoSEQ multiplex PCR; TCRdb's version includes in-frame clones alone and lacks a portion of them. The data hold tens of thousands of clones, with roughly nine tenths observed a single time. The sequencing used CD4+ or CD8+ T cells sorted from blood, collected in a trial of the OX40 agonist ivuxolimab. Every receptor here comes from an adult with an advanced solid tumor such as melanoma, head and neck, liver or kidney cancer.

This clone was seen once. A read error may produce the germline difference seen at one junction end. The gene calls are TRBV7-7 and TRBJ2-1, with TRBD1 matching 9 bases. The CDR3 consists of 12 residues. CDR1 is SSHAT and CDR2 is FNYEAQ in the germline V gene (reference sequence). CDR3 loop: CASSDRGGEQFF. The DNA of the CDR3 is TGTGCTAGCAGCGACAGGGGGGGTGAGCAGTTCTTC.

CDR3 sequence reads: CASSVGTAGGNQPQHF. DNA for the CDR3: TGCGCCAGCAGCGTGGGGACAGCTGGGGGCAATCAGCCCCAGCATTTT. The genes are TRBV5-1 and TRBJ1-5; 7 bases match TRBD1. Germline-derived CDR1 and CDR2 are SGHRS and YFSETQ. The ends lost 4 bases at V and 2 bases at J; junction bases unmatched: 9. This CDR3 has 16 residues.

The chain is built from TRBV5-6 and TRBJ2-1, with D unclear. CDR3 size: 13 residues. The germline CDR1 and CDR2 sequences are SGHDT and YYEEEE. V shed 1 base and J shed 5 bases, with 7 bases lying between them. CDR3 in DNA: TGTGCCAGCAGCTTGTTCCAACACAATGAGCAGTTCTTC. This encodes CASSLFQHNEQFF.

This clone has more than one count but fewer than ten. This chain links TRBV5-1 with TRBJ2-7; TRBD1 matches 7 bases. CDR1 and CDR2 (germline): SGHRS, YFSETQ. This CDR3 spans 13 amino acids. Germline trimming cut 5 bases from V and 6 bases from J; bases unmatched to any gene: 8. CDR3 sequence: CASSTGDLGEQYF. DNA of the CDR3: TGCGCCAGCAGTACAGGGGATCTCGGCGAGCAGTACTTC.

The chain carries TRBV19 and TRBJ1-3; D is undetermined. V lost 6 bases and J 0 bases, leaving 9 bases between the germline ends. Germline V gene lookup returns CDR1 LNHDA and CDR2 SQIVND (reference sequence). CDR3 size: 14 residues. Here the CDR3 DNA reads TGTGCCAGTAGAACCGGGGTCTCTGGAAACACCATATATTTT. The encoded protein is CASRTGVSGNTIYF.

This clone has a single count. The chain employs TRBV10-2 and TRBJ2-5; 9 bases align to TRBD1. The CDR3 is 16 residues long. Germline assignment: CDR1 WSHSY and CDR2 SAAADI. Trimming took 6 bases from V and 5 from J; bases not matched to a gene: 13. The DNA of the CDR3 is TGCGCCAGCAGAGATCCGGGACAGGGAGGCCGGGAGACCCAGTACTTC. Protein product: CASRDPGQGGRETQYF.

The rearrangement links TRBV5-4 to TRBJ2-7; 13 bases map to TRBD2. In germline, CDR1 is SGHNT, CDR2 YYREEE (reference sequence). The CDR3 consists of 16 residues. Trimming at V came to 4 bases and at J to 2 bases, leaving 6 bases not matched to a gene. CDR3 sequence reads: CASSPGLAGATYEQYF. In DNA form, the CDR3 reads TGTGCCAGCAGCCCCGGACTAGCGGGGGCCACCTACGAGCAGTACTTC.

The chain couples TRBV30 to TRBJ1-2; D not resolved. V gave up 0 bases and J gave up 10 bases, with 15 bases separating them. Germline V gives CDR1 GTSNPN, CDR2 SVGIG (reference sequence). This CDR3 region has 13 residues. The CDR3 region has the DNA TGTGCCTGGAGTGTCAGTACTCCTCATACCTACACCTTC. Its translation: CAWSVSTPHTYTF.

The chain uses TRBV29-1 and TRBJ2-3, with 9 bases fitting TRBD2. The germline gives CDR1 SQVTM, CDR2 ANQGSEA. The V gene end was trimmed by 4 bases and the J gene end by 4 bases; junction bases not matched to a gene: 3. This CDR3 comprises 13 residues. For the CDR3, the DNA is TGCAGCGTTGGGACTAGCGTTTCAGATACGCAGTATTTT. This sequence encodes CSVGTSVSDTQYF.

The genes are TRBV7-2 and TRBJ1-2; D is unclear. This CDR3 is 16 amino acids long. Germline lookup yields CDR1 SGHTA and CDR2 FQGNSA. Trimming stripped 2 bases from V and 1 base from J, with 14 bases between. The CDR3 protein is CASSLSFGLNNYGYTF. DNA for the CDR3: TGTGCCAGCAGCTTAAGTTTTGGGCTGAATAACTATGGCTACACCTTC.

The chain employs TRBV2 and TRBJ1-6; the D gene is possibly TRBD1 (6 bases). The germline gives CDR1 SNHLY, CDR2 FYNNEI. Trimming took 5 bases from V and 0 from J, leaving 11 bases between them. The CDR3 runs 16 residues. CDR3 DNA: TGTGCCAGCAGTCCACTACAGGGCTCCTATAATTCACCCCTCCACTTT. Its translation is CASSPLQGSYNSPLHF.

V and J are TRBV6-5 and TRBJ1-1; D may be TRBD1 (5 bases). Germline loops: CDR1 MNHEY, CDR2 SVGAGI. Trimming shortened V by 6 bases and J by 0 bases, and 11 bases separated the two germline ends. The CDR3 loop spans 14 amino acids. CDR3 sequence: CASRTGRMNTEAFF. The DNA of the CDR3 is TGTGCCAGCAGAACGGGACGGATGAACACTGAAGCTTTCTTT.

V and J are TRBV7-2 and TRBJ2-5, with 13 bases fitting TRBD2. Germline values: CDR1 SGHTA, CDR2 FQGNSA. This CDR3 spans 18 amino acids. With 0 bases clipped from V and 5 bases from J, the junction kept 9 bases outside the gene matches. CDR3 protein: CASSLAGLAGARGETQYF. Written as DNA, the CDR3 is TGTGCCAGCAGCTTAGCAGGACTAGCGGGAGCGAGGGGGGAGACCCAGTACTTC. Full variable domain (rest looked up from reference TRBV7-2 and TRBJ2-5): GAGVSQSPSNKVTEKGKDVELRCDPISGHTALYWYRQSLGQGLEFLIYFQGNSAPDKSGLPSDRFSAERTGGSVSTLTIQRTQQEDSAVYLCASSLAGLAGARGETQYFGPGTRLLVL.

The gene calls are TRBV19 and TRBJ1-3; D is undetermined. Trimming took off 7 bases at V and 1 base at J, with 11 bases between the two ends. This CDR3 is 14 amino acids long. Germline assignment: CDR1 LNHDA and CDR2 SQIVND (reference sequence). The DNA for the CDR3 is TGTGCCAGTACCCGTGGAGGGTCTGGAAACACCATATATTTT. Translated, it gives CASTRGGSGNTIYF.

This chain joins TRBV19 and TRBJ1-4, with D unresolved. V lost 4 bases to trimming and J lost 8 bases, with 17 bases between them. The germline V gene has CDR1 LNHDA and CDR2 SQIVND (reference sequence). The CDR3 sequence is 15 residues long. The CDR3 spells CASSRGKRNGEKLFF. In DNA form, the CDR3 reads TGTGCCAGTAGTAGAGGAAAAAGAAACGGAGAAAAACTGTTTTTT. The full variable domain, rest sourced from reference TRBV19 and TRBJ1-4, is DGGITQSPKYLFRKEGQNVTLSCEQNLNHDAMYWYRQDPGQGLRLIYYSQIVNDFQKGDIAEGYSVSREKKESFPLTVTSAQKNPTAFYLCASSRGKRNGEKLFFGSGTQLSVL.

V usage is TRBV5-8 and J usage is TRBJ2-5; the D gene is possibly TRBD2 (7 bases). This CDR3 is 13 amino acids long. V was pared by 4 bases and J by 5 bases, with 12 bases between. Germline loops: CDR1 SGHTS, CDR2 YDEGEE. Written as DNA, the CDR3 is TGTGCCAGCAGCGGGGGAGGGGGGGAGACCCAGTACTTC. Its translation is CASSGGGGETQYF.

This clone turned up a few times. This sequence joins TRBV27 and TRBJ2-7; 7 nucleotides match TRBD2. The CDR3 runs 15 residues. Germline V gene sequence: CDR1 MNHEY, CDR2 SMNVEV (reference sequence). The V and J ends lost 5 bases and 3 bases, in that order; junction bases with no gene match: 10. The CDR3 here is CASSPLSGSLYEQYF. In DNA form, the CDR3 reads TGTGCCAGCAGTCCACTTAGCGGGTCCCTCTACGAGCAGTACTTC.

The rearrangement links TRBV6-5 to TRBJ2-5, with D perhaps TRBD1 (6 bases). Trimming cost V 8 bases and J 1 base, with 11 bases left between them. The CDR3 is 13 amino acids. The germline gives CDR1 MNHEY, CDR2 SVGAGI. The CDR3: CASGRDTQETQYF. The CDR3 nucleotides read TGTGCCAGCGGCCGGGACACCCAAGAGACCCAGTACTTC.

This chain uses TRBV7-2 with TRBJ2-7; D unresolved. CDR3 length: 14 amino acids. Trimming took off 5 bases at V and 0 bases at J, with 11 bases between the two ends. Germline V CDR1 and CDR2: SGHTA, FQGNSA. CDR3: CASSPGVFSYEQYF. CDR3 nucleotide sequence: TGTGCCAGCAGCCCCGGAGTATTCTCCTACGAGCAGTACTTC.

The CDR3 sequence: CASSQPDGLTRGYTF. The CDR3 DNA reads TGTGCCAGCAGTCAGCCGGACGGACTAACCCGCGGCTACACCTTC. The chain has TRBV28 and TRBJ1-2; D remains unclear. The V gene lost 5 bases and the J gene lost 8 bases, with 21 bases spanning the gap. CDR1 MDHEN and CDR2 SYDVKM come from the germline V gene. The CDR3 spans 15 residues.